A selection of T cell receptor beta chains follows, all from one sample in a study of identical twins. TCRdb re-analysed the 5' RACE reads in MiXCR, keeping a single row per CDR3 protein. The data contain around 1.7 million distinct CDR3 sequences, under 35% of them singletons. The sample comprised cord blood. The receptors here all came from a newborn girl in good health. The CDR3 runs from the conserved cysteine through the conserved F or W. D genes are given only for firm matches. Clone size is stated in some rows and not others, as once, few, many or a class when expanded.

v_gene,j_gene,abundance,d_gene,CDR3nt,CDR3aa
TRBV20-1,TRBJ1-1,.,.,TGCAGTGCTTCCGGGACCGCCGCAATTGGGAACACTGAAGCTTTCTTT,CSASGTAAIGNTEAFF
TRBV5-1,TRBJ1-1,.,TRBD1,TGCGCCAGCAGCTGGACAGGTTCGAACACTGAAGCTTTCTTT,CASSWTGSNTEAFF
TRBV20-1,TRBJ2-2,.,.,TGCGGCGGTGGGGACTGGAACACCGGGGAGCTGTTTTTT,CGGGDWNTGELFF
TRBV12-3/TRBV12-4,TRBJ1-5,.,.,TGTGCCAGCAGTTTACCCAGGTTTAGGGCGCCCCAGCATTTT,CASSLPRFRAPQHF
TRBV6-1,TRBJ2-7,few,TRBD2,TGTGCCAGCAGTGACCCACTACCTAAGCGGGAGGGCCGGGATGGCGAGCAGTACTTC,CASSDPLPKREGRDGEQYF
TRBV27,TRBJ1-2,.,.,TGTGCCAGCAGTGACAGGAGCTTCTATGGCTACACCTTC,CASSDRSFYGYTF
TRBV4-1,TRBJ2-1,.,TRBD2,TGCGCCAGCAGCCAAGGGACTAGCGGGAGGCGCTACAATGAGCAGTTCTTC,CASSQGTSGRRYNEQFF
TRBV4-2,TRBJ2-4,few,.,TGTGCCAGCAGCCAACGCCTAAGAGACTACCCAAAAAACATTCAGTACTTC,CASSQRLRDYPKNIQYF
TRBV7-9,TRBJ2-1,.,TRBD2,TGTGCCAGCAGCTTCCCCGGACTAGTGACACACAATGAGCAGTTCTTC,CASSFPGLVTHNEQFF
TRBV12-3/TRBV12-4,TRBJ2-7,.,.,TGTGCCAGCAGTTCTGGCGACAGGACCTACTACGAGCAGTACTTC,CASSSGDRTYYEQYF
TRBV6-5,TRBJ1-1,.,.,TGTGCCAGCAGTTTCTCCCCTTGGACCTACAGGACACTCACTGAAGCTTTCTTT,CASSFSPWTYRTLTEAFF